This T cell receptor beta chain was captured in a study of blood T cell repertoires in COVID-19. Study details: The United States, Italy and Spain were the sources of the acute and convalescent COVID-19 samples.

Before being deemed recovered, Cohort 3 donors had two negative PCRs, clearance, or symptom resolution. Sequencing was performed with immunoSEQ multiplex PCR; in TCRdb, only in-frame clones are kept and a portion is missing. The table includes approximately 130,000 clones, over 80% detected once. V was clipped by 0 bases and J by 0 bases, with 9 bases between them. CDR1 is SGHRS and CDR2 is YFSETQ in the germline V gene. This CDR3 comprises 15 residues. Sequencing used PBMCs or T cells enriched from blood (not recorded which). The clonotype comes from a young man who had recovered from COVID-19. This chain links TRBV5-1 with TRBJ1-1; no reliable D call. CDR3 residues: CASSLDTGMNTEAFF. In nucleotides, the CDR3 is TGCGCCAGCAGCTTGGATACGGGGATGAACACTGAAGCTTTCTTT.